The T cell receptor (beta chain) described here comes from a study of blood T cell repertoires in COVID-19. Whole-study context: The origin of the acute and convalescent COVID-19 samples was the United States, Italy and Spain. T cells, B-cell-depleted T cells, or PBMCs provided the cDNA or gDNA that served as material.

Clones were read by immunoSEQ multiplex PCR, and TCRdb kept only the in-frame ones, dropping some. The sample yields some 80,000 clones, 80% to 85% seen once. The specimen was peripheral blood. The receptor comes from a woman in her 70s with acute or convalescent COVID-19.

In DNA, the CDR3 is TGTGCCAGCACCCCGAGCAGGCCGACCTACGAGCAGTACTTC. As protein: CASTPSRPTYEQYF. The chain couples TRBV21-1 to TRBJ2-7; the table gives TRBD1 as D, unverified against the DNA. TRBV21-1 is a pseudogene locus. This CDR3 has 14 amino acids.